This T cell receptor beta chain was recorded in a study of radiation and T cells in renal cell carcinoma. Specified time point: blood 4 weeks post-SBRT, at nephrectomy. Sample treatment: 15 Gy SBRT to primary tumor, nephrectomy 4 weeks later. Nephrectomy followed 15 Gy stereotactic body radiation by 4 weeks. Serial blood draws occurred at baseline and 2 and 4 weeks post-SBRT. Deletions cut 6 bases from V and 2 bases from J, with 15 bases between. The CDR3 totals 15 residues. Per the germline V gene, CDR1 is SGHNT and CDR2 is YYREEE (reference sequence). Profiled with immunoSEQ multiplex PCR; TCRdb holds only in-frame clones, not every one. The data hold some 78,000 clones, with roughly nine tenths observed a single time. Note on this clone: Its antigen remains unidentified.

General observations from the study: Baseline intratumoral clonotype presence is unknown without pretreatment biopsies. From baseline, blood top tumor clonotypes peaked at 2 weeks post-radiation.

The sequences come from blood, collected from a patient whose treatment included radiotherapy and nephrectomy. The chain links TRBV5-4 to TRBJ2-1, with a weak D call TRBD2 (6 bases). The sequence derives from a woman between 70 and 85 years old with renal cell carcinoma. The CDR3 region is CASTSSRGTYNEQFF. The CDR3 nucleotides are TGTGCCAGCACCTCTTCGCGGGGTACCTACAATGAGCAGTTCTTC.